Sequencing of this T cell receptor (beta chain) was carried out in a study of early T cells in non-severe SARS-CoV-2 infection. One entry per CDR3 protein, called by TCRdb with MiXCR from the 5' RACE reads. This table has tens of thousands of distinct CDR3 sequences, about 14% appearing once. This clonotype was counted a single time. Germline V lookup: CDR1 SGHNT, CDR2 YYREEE (reference sequence). This CDR3 has 16 residues. V lost 2 bases and J lost 2, with 13 bases in between. This receptor was identified in an adult who was a healthcare worker with PCR-confirmed SARS-CoV-2 infection or an uninfected control (not recorded which). The rearrangement links TRBV5-4 to TRBJ2-2; perhaps TRBD1 as D (6 bases). Source material: whole blood. CDR3 nucleotides: TGTGCCAGCAGCTTACCACAGGGTCGCAACACCGGGGAGCTGTTTTTT. It yields the protein CASSLPQGRNTGELFF.